The clone carrying this T cell receptor (beta chain) has more than one count but fewer than ten. Germline V lookup: CDR1 KGHDR, CDR2 SFDVKD. Trimming removed 5 bases from V and 6 bases from J, with 12 bases in between. The CDR3 consists of 13 residues. Via MiXCR, TCRdb re-called the RT-PCR reads, giving one row per CDR3 protein. The sample has about 410,000 distinct CDR3 sequences; roughly 17% are singletons. These data are taken from a study of patients and donors after allogeneic stem cell transplantation. The chain has TRBV24-1 and TRBJ1-2; the D is unclear. The sequence was obtained from a human donor who was either an allogeneic HSCT recipient or a stem cell or donor lymphocyte infusion donor (not recorded which). It is not recorded whose cells these are; they may come from a transplant donor. Sample: blood, either unsorted or a sorted T cell fraction (not recorded which). CDR3 coding DNA: TGTGCCACCAGTGCGGCGGGCCCCCATGGCTACACCTTC. This encodes CATSAAGPHGYTF.